This passage covers 2 T cell receptor beta chains from one sample sequenced in a study of OX40 agonist ivuxolimab in advanced cancers. Some clones are missing from TCRdb's copy, which holds only in-frame ones; the method was immunoSEQ multiplex PCR. This table holds 87,000 or so clones, around 85% found once. Specimen: CD4+ or CD8+ T cells sorted from blood, collected in a trial of the OX40 agonist ivuxolimab. Receptors were obtained from an adult with an advanced solid tumor such as melanoma, head and neck, liver or kidney cancer.

V usage is TRBV10-3 and J usage is TRBJ1-1; tentatively, D is TRBD1 (6 bases). The ends were cut back, 4 bases at V and 0 bases at J, with 12 bases in the middle. The V gene's germline CDR1 is ENHRY and CDR2 SYGVKD. CDR3 length: 15 amino acids. The CDR3 DNA follows: TGTGCCATCAGTGGCGGGGGGCACATGAACACTGAAGCTTTCTTT. It yields the protein CAISGGGHMNTEAFF.

The chain joins TRBV28 to TRBJ2-7; 7 bases are shared with TRBD2. Trimming at V came to 5 bases and at J to 0 bases, leaving 10 bases not matched to a gene. CDR1 is MDHEN and CDR2 is SYDVKM in the germline V gene. The CDR3 runs 16 residues. The CDR3 DNA reads TGTGCCAGCAGTACCTCCGGACTAGGAGTCTCCTACGAGCAGTACTTC. Translating it yields CASSTSGLGVSYEQYF.